One and the same sample provided the 5 T cell receptor beta chains below, sequenced in a study of radiation and T cells in renal cell carcinoma. Time point meaning: baseline pretreatment blood. Treatment noted: 15 Gy SBRT to primary tumor, nephrectomy 4 weeks later. Here immunoSEQ multiplex PCR was the method, and the copy in TCRdb shows in-frame clones only, minus some. This sample yields 55,000 to 65,000 clones, of which 65% to 85% are seen a single time; more than 7% belongs to the top ten. Sequenced material: blood, taken from a patient whose treatment included radiotherapy and nephrectomy. The receptors derive from a man aged 55 to 70 with renal cell carcinoma.

This clone was observed a few times. The chain couples TRBV28 to TRBJ2-2; 8 bases match TRBD1. The CDR3 spans 17 residues. The germline gives CDR1 MDHEN, CDR2 SYDVKM. The V gene end was trimmed by 0 bases and the J gene end by 6 bases; junction bases not matched to a gene: 9. CDR3: CASSLWSLGRGPGELFF. As DNA, the CDR3 is TGTGCCAGCAGTTTATGGTCTTTGGGCAGGGGGCCCGGGGAGCTGTTTTTT.

The chain employs TRBV15 and TRBJ2-3; possible D gene TRBD2, 5 bases. V shed 1 base and J shed 6 bases, with 11 bases lying between them. The germline gives CDR1 LNHNV, CDR2 YYDKDF (reference sequence). The CDR3 runs to 14 residues. CDR3 coding DNA: TGTGCCACCAGCAGAGTGGGGTCGGGGGATACGCAGTATTTT. Translation: CATSRVGSGDTQYF.

The chain combines TRBV7-8 with TRBJ1-2, with a possible D match to TRBD1 (5 bases). This CDR3 is 14 amino acids long. Germline CDR1 is SGHVS and CDR2 is FQNEAQ. Trimming shortened V by 0 bases and J by 4 bases, and 9 bases separated the two germline ends. The CDR3 sequence: CASSLAAGPYGYTF. The CDR3 DNA sequence: TGTGCCAGCAGCTTAGCGGCGGGACCCTATGGCTACACCTTC.

This chain links TRBV5-4 with TRBJ2-3; D is unclear. Germline V lookup: CDR1 SGHNT, CDR2 YYREEE (reference sequence). Trimming took 4 bases from V and 0 from J, leaving 6 bases between them. This CDR3 region has 13 residues. The CDR3 reads CASSPASTDTQYF. As DNA, the CDR3 is TGTGCCAGCAGCCCCGCGAGCACAGATACGCAGTATTTT.

This clone was detected only once. The V and J genes are TRBV29-1 and TRBJ1-1; D not certain. CDR1 is SQVTM and CDR2 is ANQGSEA in the germline V gene. The CDR3 totals 10 residues. V dropped 7 bases and J dropped 1 base, with 4 bases sitting between them. The CDR3 spells CSGQNTEAFF. CDR3 in DNA: TGCAGCGGACAGAACACTGAAGCTTTCTTT.